These 25 T cell receptor beta chains share one sample of origin, sequenced in a study of regulatory T cells in long-lasting Graves disease. Time point indicated: newly diagnosed GD, antithyroid drugs for less than 3 months. Extracted PBMC RNA gave rise to the TCR library. With iRepertoire HTBI primers and Arm-PCR of CDR3 regions, TCR beta libraries were built. TCRdb independently ran MiXCR on the multiplex PCR reads; one entry per CDR3 protein. The table shows a few hundred thousand distinct CDR3 sequences, with around 15% occurring only once. These sequences were also reported in another study, on T cells in Graves' hyperthyroidism and ophthalmopathy.

This sample comprised peripheral blood mononuclear cells (PBMCs), obtained at new diagnosis, from a patient treated with antithyroid drugs. All receptors come from a man aged 35 to 55 with Graves disease.

This clonotype was counted only a few times. This chain links TRBV20-1 with TRBJ1-2; 9 bases are a match to TRBD1. Unmatched junction bases numbered 12, after V lost 6 bases and J lost 4 bases. Germline V gene sequence: CDR1 DFQATT, CDR2 SNEGSKA (reference sequence). The CDR3 sequence is 15 residues long. CDR3 protein: CSAPSRPGQGYGYTF. CDR3 nucleotides: TGCAGTGCCCCATCCCGACCGGGACAGGGCTATGGCTACACCTTC.

V and J are TRBV7-2 and TRBJ2-1; D tentatively reads TRBD1 or TRBD2 (5 bases each). CDR3 length: 15 amino acids. Per germline, CDR1 SGHTA and CDR2 FQGNSA. V was pared by 5 bases and J by 2 bases, with 13 bases between. CDR3 region: CASSQGPLTYNEQFF. CDR3 coding DNA: TGTGCCAGCAGCCAGGGACCCCTAACCTACAATGAGCAGTTCTTC.

This clonotype has a count of ten or more. This sequence joins TRBV2 and TRBJ1-2, with TRBD1 as a possible D gene (5 bases). The CDR3 length is 13 residues. Germline CDR1 reads SNHLY; CDR2 reads FYNNEI. V gave up 8 bases and J gave up 10 bases, with 20 bases separating them. The CDR3 DNA reads as TGTGCCAGCGGGATGCGGGACGCGATTACCTACACCTTC. Amino acids: CASGMRDAITYTF.

The gene calls are TRBV5-1 and TRBJ2-7; D unclear. The CDR3 extends over 12 amino acids. The ends were cut back, 3 bases at V and 9 bases at J, with 13 bases in the middle. Germline CDR1 SGHRS, CDR2 YFSETQ. CDR3 sequence: CASSSELIWQYF. DNA for the CDR3: TGCGCCAGCAGCTCCGAATTGATCTGGCAGTACTTC.

This clonotype has a handful of counts. This rearrangement joins TRBV20-1 to TRBJ2-7; 9 nucleotides match TRBD1. The CDR3 has 14 residues. Germline V gene lookup returns CDR1 DFQATT and CDR2 SNEGSKA (reference sequence). V was clipped by 0 bases and J by 6 bases; unmatched bases: 6. The CDR3 nucleotides are TGCAGTGCTAGAGATCCCTTGACAGGGGGCGAGCAGTACTTC. Its protein is CSARDPLTGGEQYF.

This chain connects TRBV10-2 to TRBJ1-2, with 8 nucleotides matching TRBD1. CDR1 WSHSY and CDR2 SAAADI come from the germline V gene. Trimming cost V 8 bases and J 8 bases; bases outside gene matches: 4. The CDR3 runs to 11 residues. This CDR3 reads CASGDRGGYTF. The CDR3 region has the DNA TGCGCCAGCGGCGACAGGGGCGGCTACACCTTC.

This clonotype showed up many times. This chain links TRBV6-2 or TRBV6-3 with TRBJ2-7; D may correspond to TRBD1 or TRBD2 (5 bases each). CDR1 and CDR2 (germline): MNHEY, SVGEGT. Trimming took 7 bases from V and 1 from J, leaving 14 bases between them. The CDR3 contains 14 residues. The chain's CDR3 is CASKSRDGSYEQYF. CDR3 nucleotides: TGTGCCAGCAAATCCCGGGACGGTTCCTACGAGCAGTACTTC.

Ten or more counts support this clonotype. The rearrangement joins TRBV18 to TRBJ1-5; tentative D call: TRBD1 (5 bases). The CDR3 spans 14 residues. The germline V gene has CDR1 KGHSH and CDR2 LQKENI. The ends were cut back, 5 bases at V and 7 bases at J, with 15 bases in the middle. As DNA, the CDR3 is TGTGCCAGCTCAGAAGCAGGGCTCGGGCAGCCCCAGCATTTT. Its translation: CASSEAGLGQPQHF.

In this sample, this clonotype turned up many times. V and J are TRBV7-9 and TRBJ2-4; 7 nucleotides align to TRBD2. The CDR3 sequence is 15 residues long. After removal of 0 bases from V and 9 bases from J, the junction contained 8 bases not matched to a gene. CDR1 and CDR2 (germline): SEHNR, FQNEAQ (reference sequence). This CDR3 is CASSLARGGEGIQYF. In DNA, the CDR3 is TGTGCCAGCAGCTTAGCTAGGGGAGGGGAGGGCATTCAGTACTTC.

The chain uses TRBV20-1 and TRBJ2-2; perhaps TRBD1 as D (5 bases). This CDR3 spans 12 amino acids. The germline V gene encodes CDR1 DFQATT and CDR2 SNEGSKA (reference sequence). Trimming left V 1 base short and J 7 bases short, with 7 bases between. This chain's CDR3 is CSARAGFGELFF. The CDR3, as DNA: TGCAGTGCTAGAGCAGGGTTCGGGGAGCTGTTTTTT.

This clonotype was seen ten or more times. This chain joins TRBV2 and TRBJ1-1; D unclear. V lost 2 bases to trimming and J lost 1 base, with 8 bases between them. The CDR3 totals 14 residues. Looked up from germline, CDR1 is SNHLY and CDR2 is FYNNEI. The CDR3 region is CASSESRQNTEAFF. The CDR3 coding sequence is TGTGCCAGCAGTGAAAGCAGGCAGAACACTGAAGCTTTCTTT.

This clonotype was seen ten or more times. The genes are TRBV5-1 and TRBJ1-1; the match to TRBD1 covers 8 bases. Germline V gene lookup returns CDR1 SGHRS and CDR2 YFSETQ. The CDR3 runs 15 residues. The J segment lost 5 bases and the V segment lost 0 bases, leaving 6 bases of the junction unmatched. The CDR3 reads CASSLDGQGGTEAFF. Here the CDR3 DNA reads TGCGCCAGCAGCTTGGATGGACAGGGTGGGACTGAAGCTTTCTTT.

This clonotype was counted at least ten times. V is TRBV11-1 and J is TRBJ2-1, with 11 bases identical to TRBD2. With V trimmed by 4 bases and J by 10 bases, 6 bases remained unmatched. The CDR3 extends over 14 amino acids. CDR1 and CDR2 from the germline V gene are SGHAT and FQDESV (reference sequence). The CDR3 spells CASSSSGGRREQFF. In DNA, the CDR3 is TGTGCCAGCAGCTCTAGCGGGGGGCGGCGGGAGCAGTTCTTC.

The genes are TRBV20-1 and TRBJ2-7; 8 nucleotides line up with TRBD1. The ends lost 0 bases at V and 4 bases at J; junction bases unmatched: 8. CDR1 and CDR2 from the germline V gene are DFQATT and SNEGSKA (reference sequence). This CDR3 is 15 amino acids long. The CDR3, as DNA: TGCAGTGCTAGAGATTTTCAGGGGGCTTGGTACGAGCAGTACTTC. It encodes CSARDFQGAWYEQYF.

This clonotype was found many times. This chain connects TRBV7-9 to TRBJ2-5; D not resolved. The V gene's germline CDR1 is SEHNR and CDR2 FQNEAQ (reference sequence). The CDR3 is 13 amino acids. V lost 3 bases to trimming and J lost 2 bases, with 7 bases between them. DNA for the CDR3: TGTGCCAGCAGCTTGGTCATACAAGAGACCCAGTACTTC. Its translation: CASSLVIQETQYF.

The chain carries TRBV2 and TRBJ1-1; the D gene is possibly TRBD1 (6 bases). Trimming cost V 7 bases and J 1 base, with 10 bases left between them. Germline CDR1 is SNHLY and CDR2 is FYNNEI. This CDR3 has 13 residues. This CDR3 reads CASNGGQNTEAFF. Written as DNA, the CDR3 is TGTGCCAGCAACGGGGGACAGAACACTGAAGCTTTCTTT.

Only a few counts were recorded for this clonotype. This chain joins TRBV5-5 and TRBJ2-7, with D hard to call. From germline, CDR1 is SGHKS and CDR2 YYEKEE (reference sequence). The CDR3 is 15 amino acids. Deletions cut 0 bases from V and 3 bases from J, with 13 bases between. For the CDR3, the DNA is TGTGCCAGCAGCTTGGGAAGGGTTTCGGACTACGAGCAGTACTTC. Translated, it gives CASSLGRVSDYEQYF.

This clonotype came up many times. This chain joins TRBV24-1 and TRBJ2-1; D is possibly TRBD1 (6 bases). This CDR3 region has 14 residues. Deletions cut 6 bases from V and 4 bases from J, with 12 bases between. Germline CDR1 is KGHDR and CDR2 is SFDVKD. The CDR3 here is CATSLAGAYNEQFF. CDR3 coding DNA: TGTGCCACCAGTTTGGCAGGGGCGTACAATGAGCAGTTCTTC.

This clonotype was counted a few times. The genes are TRBV20-1 and TRBJ2-2; D ambiguous. V dropped 3 bases and J dropped 1 base, with 9 bases sitting between them. Germline V CDR1 and CDR2: DFQATT, SNEGSKA (reference sequence). The CDR3 extends over 14 amino acids. Here the CDR3 DNA reads TGCAGTGCTAGGGTGCAGTTGAACACCGGGGAGCTGTTTTTT. It codes for CSARVQLNTGELFF.

In this sample, this clonotype turned up many times. This sequence joins TRBV28 and TRBJ2-1; TRBD2 aligns across 12 bases. V was clipped by 5 bases and J by 5 bases; unmatched bases: 7. This CDR3 contains 16 residues. Germline CDR1 is MDHEN and CDR2 is SYDVKM. CDR3 protein: CASSHRTSGANNEQFF. The CDR3 region has the DNA TGTGCCAGCAGTCACCGGACTAGCGGGGCCAACAATGAGCAGTTCTTC. Filled out from reference TRBV28 and TRBJ2-1, the complete variable domain reads DVKVTQSSRYLVKRTGEKVFLECVQDMDHENMFWYRQDPGLGLRLIYFSYDVKMKEKGDIPEGYSVSREKKERFSLILESASTNQTSMYLCASSHRTSGANNEQFFGPGTRLTVL.

This clonotype was seen a handful of times. The chain joins TRBV20-1 to TRBJ2-3, with 11 positions matching TRBD1. Germline V gene data show CDR1 as DFQATT and CDR2 as SNEGSKA (reference sequence). V shed 3 bases and J 4 bases; nucleotides not matched to a gene: 3. This CDR3 comprises 14 residues. The CDR3 protein is CSASRGQGADTQYF. The CDR3 nucleotides are TGCAGTGCTAGCCGGGGACAGGGGGCAGATACGCAGTATTTT.

This clonotype was seen at least ten times. In nucleotides, the CDR3 is TGTGCCAGCAGCTTAGGACTAGCGGGGGGGCGGCAAGAGACCCAGTACTTC. This codes for CASSLGLAGGRQETQYF. V and J are TRBV11-2 and TRBJ2-5; 14 nucleotides align to TRBD2. Germline CDR1 is SGHAT and CDR2 is FQNNGV. The CDR3 sequence is 17 residues long. The V segment lost 1 base and the J segment 2 bases; nucleotides outside the gene matches: 3.

As to this clonotype: A much larger clone lies a single base off, so this may be a read error. This rearrangement joins TRBV9 to TRBJ1-3, with D uncertain. There are 12 residues in the CDR3. Germline values: CDR1 SGDLS, CDR2 YYNGEE. CDR3 in DNA: TGTGCCAACAGCGTAAGCGGAAACACCATATATTTT. Residues: CANSVSGNTIYF.

This clonotype was found many times. The gene calls are TRBV20-1 and TRBJ2-7; D is undetermined. The CDR3 is 13 residues long. Germline V CDR1 and CDR2: DFQATT, SNEGSKA (reference sequence). Trimming left V 2 bases short and J 2 bases short, with 10 bases between. The CDR3 sequence: CSARTGTTYEQYF. CDR3 bases: TGCAGTGCTAGAACGGGTACCACCTACGAGCAGTACTTC.

This clonotype was recorded many times. V and J are TRBV19 and TRBJ2-5; 7 positions agree with TRBD1. The V and J ends lost 5 bases and 3 bases, in that order; junction bases with no gene match: 9. CDR1 LNHDA and CDR2 SQIVND come from the germline V gene (reference sequence). The CDR3 spans 15 residues. The CDR3 DNA is TGTGCCAGTAGTGCCTACCGGGACAGAGAAGAGACCCAGTACTTC. Encoded protein: CASSAYRDREETQYF.